This TCR beta chain originates from a study of cytomegalovirus exposure and HLA in healthy donors. Looking at the study overall: A later analysis reported the same platform for the roughly 120 validation repertoires and the roughly 650 first-cohort repertoires.

Whole-study results and caveats: Within the 90 to 150 validation repertoires, first-cohort TCR clusters tended to co-occur, according to a later analysis. While the bulk of TCR sequences proved rare, some public TCRs turned up in many donors.

The CDR3 contains 13 residues. Germline V gene lookup returns CDR1 SNHLY and CDR2 FYNNEI. V lost 4 bases to trimming and J lost 4 bases, with 11 bases between them. Only a few counts were recorded for this clone. The antigen is undetermined. These donors were members of the approximately 110-subject validation cohort, a group separate from the roughly 670-subject first cohort. Sequenced by immunoSEQ multiplex PCR; TCRdb stores in-frame clones only, minus some. The sample includes approximately 160,000 clones, about 82% seen only once; the top ten take approximately 2.4%. The receptor comes from a young man in good health and CMV-seropositive. The chain links TRBV2 to TRBJ2-7; tentatively, D is TRBD2 (6 bases). Sequencing was carried out using PBMCs. DNA for the CDR3: TGTGCCAGCAGTGGAATGGGGGGATACGAGCAGTACTTC. Translating gives CASSGMGGYEQYF.